A selection of T cell receptor beta chains follows, all from one sample in a study of T cell responses to AZD1222 COVID-19 vaccine. This table comes from immunoSEQ multiplex PCR, and its TCRdb copy is limited to in-frame clones, with some not included. The table records 200,000 to 250,000 clones, roughly 94% of them present only once. This specimen was peripheral blood, taken 28 days after the second dose of the MenACWY control vaccine. The receptors stem from an adult who received the MenACWY meningococcal vaccine as a control. Both conserved end residues are part of each CDR3. A D gene is named only where the DNA matches it firmly. Clone size, where shown, is once, few, many, or a class for clones that have expanded.

>.|TRBJ1-5|12|.|TRBV6-2/TRBV6-3
CASSWDNQPQHF
TGTGCCAGCAGTTGGGACAATCAGCCCCAGCATTTT
>.|TRBJ1-4|14|.|TRBV28
CASNLRVNNEKLFF
TGTGCCAGCAATTTAAGGGTTAATAATGAAAAACTGTTTTTT
>.|TRBJ1-2|19|.|TRBV13
CASSIGPGLWGWINYGYTF
TGTGCCAGCAGCATAGGCCCGGGACTCTGGGGGTGGATTAACTATGGCTACACCTTC
>.|TRBJ1-6|13|.|TRBV28
CASSPGRDTPLHF
TGTGCCAGCAGCCCGGGCAGGGACACACCCCTCCACTTT
>.|TRBJ1-5|15|.|TRBV7-8
CASSLGDRGNQPQHF
TGTGCCAGCAGCTTAGGGGACCGGGGCAATCAGCCCCAGCATTTT
>once|TRBJ2-7|14|.|TRBV5-1
CASSSGAPRDEQYF
TGCGCCAGCAGCTCCGGGGCCCCAAGGGACGAGCAGTACTTC
>once|TRBJ2-7|15|.|TRBV5-4
CASSFGTHEEYEQYF
TGTGCCAGCAGCTTCGGGACCCACGAGGAGTACGAGCAGTACTTC
>.|TRBJ2-2|16|TRBD1|TRBV28
CASSPPGTGNTGELFF
TGTGCCAGCAGTCCTCCGGGGACAGGGAACACCGGGGAGCTGTTTTTT
>many|TRBJ1-6|14|.|TRBV7-3
CASSSEGYNSPLHF
TGTGCCAGCAGCTCAGAGGGTTACAATTCACCCCTCCACTTT
>.|TRBJ2-7|13|.|TRBV27
CASSDEASYEQYF
TGTGCCAGCTCCGACGAAGCGTCCTACGAGCAGTACTTC
>.|TRBJ2-7|14|.|TRBV5-8
CASSLGALPYEQYF
TGTGCCAGCAGCTTGGGCGCACTACCCTACGAGCAGTACTTC
>.|TRBJ1-2|15|.|TRBV5-3
CARSLRTGWGPGYTF
TGTGCCAGAAGCTTGCGCACAGGTTGGGGGCCTGGCTACACCTTC
>.|TRBJ2-7|15|TRBD1|TRBV2
CASSVPGQAIYEQYF
TGTGCCAGCAGTGTTCCGGGACAGGCGATTTACGAGCAGTACTTC
>.|TRBJ1-1|13|TRBD1|TRBV9
CASSVGDRGQAFF
TGTGCCAGCAGCGTAGGGGACAGGGGGCAAGCTTTCTTT
>.|TRBJ2-2|17|TRBD2|TRBV7-2
CASSTTLAGPRGGELFF
TGTGCCAGCAGCACAACCTTAGCGGGGCCCCGGGGCGGGGAGCTGTTTTTT
>.|TRBJ2-3|15|TRBD1|TRBV6-4
CASSRTGTSTDTQYF
TGTGCCAGCAGCCGGACAGGCACTAGCACAGATACGCAGTATTTT
>.|TRBJ1-1|15|.|TRBV11-2
CASNGDGGPNTEAFF
TGTGCCAGCAACGGGGACGGGGGGCCGAACACTGAAGCTTTCTTT
>.|TRBJ2-3|16|TRBD1|TRBV7-6
CASSLRGTGNTDTQYF
TGTGCCAGCAGCCTCCGCGGGACAGGGAACACAGATACGCAGTATTTT
>.|TRBJ2-1|16|TRBD2|TRBV5-1
CASSLSLAGVGNEQFF
TGCGCCAGCAGCTTGTCTCTAGCGGGGGTTGGGAATGAGCAGTTCTTC
>.|TRBJ2-7|16|.|TRBV18
CASSRKPGDLSYEQYF
TGTGCCAGCTCTCGCAAGCCGGGGGACCTCTCCTACGAGCAGTACTTC
>.|TRBJ2-1|13|.|TRBV9
CASSGSRGLEQFF
TGTGCCAGCAGCGGATCGAGGGGCCTTGAGCAGTTCTTC
>.|TRBJ2-7|14|TRBD1|TRBV5-1
CASSYRQGADEQYF
TGCGCCAGCAGCTACAGACAGGGGGCAGATGAGCAGTACTTC
>.|TRBJ2-2|15|.|TRBV30
CAWSGRGQNTGELFF
TGTGCCTGGAGTGGTCGCGGGCAGAACACCGGGGAGCTGTTTTTT
>.|TRBJ1-6|17|.|TRBV21-1
CASSTSIPGTGNSPLHF
TGTGCCAGCAGCACTTCTATCCCCGGGACAGGGAATTCACCCCTCCACTTT
>.|TRBJ1-2|15|.|TRBV5-1
CASSLGAVGASGYTF
TGCGCCAGCAGCTTGGGTGCGGTTGGGGCGTCAGGCTACACCTTC
>.|TRBJ2-7|15|TRBD1|TRBV7-2
CASSLIRTGLYEQYF
TGTGCCAGCAGCTTAATTAGGACAGGGCTCTACGAGCAGTACTTC
>.|TRBJ2-7|15|TRBD2|TRBV6-5
CASSSLAGGSYEQYF
TGTGCCAGCAGTTCCCTAGCGGGAGGCAGCTACGAGCAGTACTTC
>once|TRBJ2-1|15|TRBD1|TRBV5-4
CASSSPGQGNNEQFF
TGTGCCAGCAGCTCACCGGGACAGGGTAACAATGAGCAGTTCTTC
>.|TRBJ2-3|13|.|TRBV5-1
CASSLGGTDTQYF
TGCGCCAGCAGCCTGGGGGGCACAGATACGCAGTATTTT
>.|TRBJ1-2|14|TRBD1|TRBV9
CASSGRQGGYGYTF
TGTGCCAGCAGCGGACGGCAGGGGGGCTATGGCTACACCTTC
>.|TRBJ1-5|13|.|TRBV11-1
CASSLSMDATQHF
TGTGCCAGCAGCCTCTCCATGGACGCGACCCAGCATTTT
>.|TRBJ1-5|15|.|TRBV7-9
CASSSGPTSDQPQHF
TGTGCCAGCAGCTCGGGGCCAACGAGTGATCAGCCCCAGCATTTT
>.|TRBJ2-2|13|.|TRBV7-3
CASSLSGAGELFF
TGTGCCAGCAGCTTAAGCGGGGCCGGGGAGCTGTTTTTT
>.|TRBJ2-1|13|.|TRBV27
CASSLGSNNEQFF
TGTGCCAGCAGTTTAGGATCCAACAATGAGCAGTTCTTC
>.|TRBJ2-6|13|TRBD2|TRBV11-2
CCGRASGANVLTF
TGCTGCGGGAGGGCCTCTGGGGCCAACGTCCTGACTTTC
>.|TRBJ1-2|13|.|TRBV5-1
CASSFADLDGYTF
TGCGCCAGCAGCTTCGCAGACCTTGATGGCTACACCTTC
>.|TRBJ2-3|15|.|TRBV2
CASSGPPYDTDTQYF
TGTGCCAGCAGTGGTCCCCCCTACGACACAGATACGCAGTATTTT
>.|TRBJ2-7|13|.|TRBV19
CASTGTPGNEQYF
TGTGCCAGTACTGGGACGCCCGGTAACGAGCAGTACTTC
>.|TRBJ2-3|14|.|TRBV5-1
CASSGRGAIDTQYF
TGCGCCAGCAGTGGAAGGGGCGCGATAGATACGCAGTATTTT
>.|TRBJ2-5|16|TRBD2|TRBV7-2
CASSNAELAGKETQYF
TGTGCCAGCAGCAACGCGGAACTAGCGGGGAAAGAGACCCAGTACTTC
>.|TRBJ1-6|14|TRBD1|TRBV6-5
CASRIQGAGSPLHF
TGTGCCAGCAGGATACAGGGGGCAGGATCACCCCTCCACTTT
>.|TRBJ1-4|14|.|TRBV19
CASSIGGLPEKLFF
TGTGCCAGTAGTATAGGGGGGTTACCCGAAAAACTGTTTTTT
>.|TRBJ1-1|16|.|TRBV18
CASSSGAGIGDTEAFF
TGTGCCAGCTCATCAGGGGCAGGGATTGGGGACACTGAAGCTTTCTTT
>.|TRBJ2-5|18|.|TRBV29-1
CSVEVLVKVAGSKETQYF
TGCAGCGTTGAAGTCTTGGTGAAGGTGGCAGGGTCAAAAGAGACCCAGTACTTC
>once|TRBJ1-5|14|.|TRBV9
CASSVAGLNQPQHF
TGTGCCAGCAGCGTAGCCGGGCTCAATCAGCCCCAGCATTTT
>.|TRBJ2-3|18|TRBD2|TRBV7-8
CASSRTTSGRTSTDTQYF
TGTGCCAGCAGCCGCACGACTAGCGGGAGGACTAGCACAGATACGCAGTATTTT
>once|TRBJ2-7|16|TRBD1|TRBV4-2
CASSQEPGQGFYEQYF
TGTGCCAGCAGCCAAGAACCGGGACAGGGGTTCTACGAGCAGTACTTC
>.|TRBJ1-6|14|.|TRBV28
CASRIPGENSPLHF
TGTGCCAGCAGGATCCCGGGTGAGAATTCACCCCTCCACTTT
>.|TRBJ1-2|11|.|TRBV24-1
CATRDGYGYTF
TGTGCCACCAGGGATGGGTATGGCTACACCTTC